This is a list of T cell receptor beta chains from one sample in a study of early T cells in non-severe SARS-CoV-2 infection. Using its own MiXCR run on the 5' RACE reads, TCRdb lists one record per CDR3 protein. The repertoire holds tens of thousands of distinct CDR3 sequences, with roughly an eighth as singletons. The sample consisted of whole blood. The source of these receptors is an adult who was a healthcare worker with PCR-confirmed SARS-CoV-2 infection or an uninfected control (not recorded which). Both conserved end residues are part of each CDR3. D genes are given only for firm matches. Clone size, where shown, is once, few, many, or a class for clones that have expanded.

j_call | d_call | cdr3_length | v_call | clone_size | cdr3_aa | cdr3_nt
TRBJ1-2 | NA | 11 | TRBV20-1 | NA | CSARAEAGYTF | TGCAGTGCTAGGGCTGAGGCTGGCTACACCTTC
TRBJ2-3 | TRBD1 | 16 | TRBV2 | many | CASSVQGDIGTDTQYF | TGTGCCAGCAGCGTACAGGGGGACATCGGCACAGATACGCAGTATTTT
TRBJ1-2 | NA | 15 | TRBV6-1 | NA | CASSEEIWAVNGYTF | TGTGCCAGCAGTGAAGAGATCTGGGCTGTGAATGGCTACACCTTC
TRBJ2-1 | NA | 18 | TRBV7-2 | many | CASSLGGWVSSSYNEQFF | TGTGCCAGCAGCTTAGGGGGCTGGGTGTCAAGCTCCTACAATGAGCAGTTCTTC
TRBJ2-1 | NA | 14 | TRBV11-1 | many | CASSLALERTEQFF | TGTGCCAGCAGCTTAGCGCTGGAGCGGACTGAGCAGTTCTTC
TRBJ2-7 | TRBD1 | 18 | TRBV5-1 | NA | CASSLAWDRAESSYEQYF | TGCGCCAGCAGCTTGGCCTGGGACAGGGCGGAGAGCTCCTACGAGCAGTACTTC
TRBJ2-2 | TRBD2 | 17 | TRBV14 | NA | CASSQVTSGMNTGELFF | TGTGCCAGCAGCCAAGTTACTAGCGGGATGAACACCGGGGAGCTGTTTTTT
TRBJ1-6 | NA | 15 | TRBV5-1 | many | CASSPQGFFESPLHF | TGCGCCAGCAGCCCCCAGGGGTTCTTTGAGTCACCCCTCCACTTT
TRBJ2-1 | NA | 14 | TRBV27 | few | CASSTLLGYNEQFF | TGTGCCAGCAGTACCCTCCTAGGGTACAATGAGCAGTTCTTC
TRBJ2-7 | NA | 13 | TRBV20-1 | many | CSANRPDAYEQYF | TGCAGTGCTAATAGACCGGACGCCTACGAGCAGTACTTC
TRBJ1-5 | TRBD1 | 14 | TRBV19 | NA | CASSPGTGYQPQHF | TGTGCCAGTAGTCCCGGGACAGGATACCAGCCCCAGCATTTT
TRBJ2-7 | NA | 13 | TRBV18 | many | CASSPQSVREQYF | TGTGCCAGCTCACCCCAGAGTGTTCGGGAGCAGTACTTC
TRBJ1-5 | NA | 15 | TRBV10-3 | NA | CAISEKSAFNQPQHF | TGTGCCATCAGTGAGAAGAGTGCCTTCAATCAGCCCCAGCATTTT
TRBJ1-1 | NA | 15 | TRBV7-9 | NA | CASSLGGPENPEAFF | TGTGCCAGCAGCTTAGGCGGGCCAGAAAACCCTGAAGCTTTCTTT
TRBJ2-7 | NA | 11 | TRBV12-3/TRBV12-4 | NA | CASSLRNEQYF | TGTGCCAGCAGTTTGAGAAACGAGCAGTACTTC
TRBJ2-2 | NA | 13 | TRBV6-2/TRBV6-3 | NA | CASSTAGPGELFF | TGTGCCAGCAGTACGGCGGGTCCCGGGGAGCTGTTTTTT
TRBJ1-5 | NA | 15 | TRBV25-1 | many | CASSDTRDDVQPQHF | TGTGCCAGCAGTGATACCAGGGATGATGTTCAGCCCCAGCATTTT
TRBJ1-1 | NA | 12 | TRBV27 | NA | CASGRAASEAFF | TGTGCCAGTGGCAGGGCAGCCTCTGAAGCTTTCTTT
TRBJ2-7 | TRBD1 | 14 | TRBV10-1 | few | CASSEGTGSYEQYF | TGCGCCAGCAGTGAAGGGACAGGGTCCTACGAGCAGTACTTC
TRBJ2-3 | NA | 15 | TRBV29-1 | NA | CSVEELGEGTDTQYF | TGCAGCGTTGAAGAACTCGGGGAAGGGACAGATACGCAGTATTTT
TRBJ2-3 | NA | 13 | TRBV11-2 | many | CASSLGPSFRQYF | TGTGCCAGCAGCCTAGGCCCCTCGTTTCGGCAGTATTTT
TRBJ2-7 | NA | 11 | TRBV21-1 | many | CASSKTSREYF | TGTGCCAGCAGCAAAACCAGTAGGGAGTACTTC
TRBJ1-1 | NA | 12 | TRBV20-1 | NA | CSAREGHTEAFF | TGCAGTGCTAGAGAAGGACACACTGAAGCTTTCTTT
TRBJ2-2 | NA | 14 | TRBV7-6 | NA | CASSPTSGTGELFF | TGTGCCAGCAGCCCAACCTCGGGCACCGGGGAGCTGTTTTTT
TRBJ1-1 | TRBD1 | 12 | TRBV20-1 | NA | CSAPQGRTEAFF | TGCAGTGCTCCACAGGGGCGGACTGAAGCTTTCTTT
TRBJ2-5 | NA | 11 | TRBV5-1 | many | CASKLQETQYF | TGCGCCAGCAAACTCCAAGAGACCCAGTACTTC
TRBJ2-7 | TRBD2 | 19 | TRBV30 | few | CAWSVRMTSGGHSSYEQYF | TGTGCCTGGAGTGTGCGAATGACTAGCGGGGGGCACTCCTCCTACGAGCAGTACTTC
TRBJ1-2 | NA | 13 | TRBV6-5 | NA | CASRDSPIYGYTF | TGTGCCAGCAGGGACAGTCCGATCTATGGCTACACCTTC
TRBJ2-2 | NA | 12 | TRBV29-1 | few | CSVDSPTGELFF | TGCAGCGTTGACAGCCCTACCGGGGAGCTGTTTTTT
TRBJ2-1 | TRBD2 | 12 | TRBV29-1 | NA | CSVSGAYNEQFF | TGCAGCGTTAGCGGGGCTTACAATGAGCAGTTCTTC
TRBJ1-5 | NA | 14 | TRBV19 | many | CASSDRGGNQPQHF | TGTGCCAGTAGCGACCGGGGAGGAAATCAGCCCCAGCATTTT
TRBJ2-5 | NA | 14 | TRBV29-1 | few | CSVEDRKGPETQYF | TGCAGCGTTGAAGATCGGAAGGGGCCCGAGACCCAGTACTTC
TRBJ2-7 | NA | 16 | TRBV19 | many | CASSTRYYPVSYEQYF | TGTGCCAGTAGTACTAGGTACTACCCCGTCTCCTACGAGCAGTACTTC
TRBJ2-3 | TRBD1 | 14 | TRBV7-8 | few | CASSLDRSTDTQYF | TGTGCCAGCAGCTTGGACAGGAGCACAGATACGCAGTATTTT
TRBJ2-6 | NA | 15 | TRBV7-8 | NA | CASSLGVTGANVLTF | TGTGCCAGCAGCTTAGGGGTGACTGGGGCCAACGTCCTGACTTTC
TRBJ2-1 | TRBD1 | 13 | TRBV29-1 | few | CSLRTGDYNEQFF | TGCAGCCTCCGGACAGGGGATTACAATGAGCAGTTCTTC
TRBJ2-1 | TRBD2 | 16 | TRBV6-1 | many | CASRGGLAGRWGEQFF | TGTGCCAGCAGAGGTGGACTAGCGGGACGTTGGGGTGAGCAGTTCTTC
TRBJ1-2 | NA | 15 | TRBV11-3 | many | CASSFSDSANYGYTF | TGTGCCAGCAGCTTTTCGGACAGCGCTAACTATGGCTACACCTTC
TRBJ1-5 | NA | 13 | TRBV7-8 | few | CASSFLGNQPQHF | TGTGCCAGCAGCTTTTTGGGAAACCAGCCCCAGCATTTT
TRBJ2-4 | NA | 22 | TRBV12-1 | NA | CASSFACHVDRLRTKAKNIQYF | TGTGCCAGCAGCTTTGCTTGTCATGTCGACAGGTTGAGAACAAAAGCCAAAAACATTCAGTACTTC
TRBJ2-7 | NA | 15 | TRBV20-1 | many | CSASNAQSAAYEQYF | TGCAGTGCTAGTAACGCCCAGTCGGCCGCCTACGAGCAGTACTTC
TRBJ1-2 | NA | 13 | TRBV9 | few | CASSVRGDDGYTF | TGTGCCAGCAGCGTTAGAGGGGACGATGGCTACACCTTC
TRBJ2-1 | NA | 15 | TRBV14 | few | CASSHRGERMNEQFF | TGTGCCAGCAGCCATAGGGGGGAGCGCATGAATGAGCAGTTCTTC
TRBJ1-2 | TRBD1 | 16 | TRBV24-1 | few | CATSEHVGQGNYGYTF | TGTGCCACCAGTGAGCACGTGGGACAGGGGAACTATGGCTACACCTTC
TRBJ1-1 | NA | 13 | TRBV29-1 | few | CSVEQIVNTEAFF | TGCAGCGTTGAACAAATTGTGAACACTGAAGCTTTCTTT
TRBJ2-1 | TRBD2 | 17 | TRBV7-6 | NA | CASSLGVSGLAHNEQFF | TGTGCCAGCAGCTTAGGGGTCTCGGGACTAGCCCATAATGAGCAGTTCTTC
TRBJ2-3 | NA | 15 | TRBV7-2 | NA | CASSLQGRSPDTQYF | TGTGCCAGCAGCCTTCAGGGACGAAGCCCAGATACGCAGTATTTT
TRBJ2-2 | NA | 16 | TRBV6-6 | many | CASSWEQNLNTGELFF | TGTGCCAGCAGTTGGGAACAGAATCTGAACACCGGGGAGCTGTTTTTT
TRBJ1-1 | TRBD1 | 14 | TRBV20-1 | NA | CSAREPQGPLEAFF | TGCAGTGCTAGGGAACCACAGGGGCCATTAGAAGCTTTCTTT